The 20 T cell receptor beta chains listed next were all sequenced from one sample in a study of human T cells and chemical hapten exposure. TCRdb passed the RACE reads through MiXCR, listing each CDR3 protein once. The profile shows 80,000 to 100,000 distinct CDR3 sequences, 10% to 12% of them singletons. The sample's time point: patch test 3, about 24 weeks after DPC sensitization. The treatment: therapeutic diphenylcyclopropenone sensitization with weekly scalp DPC. The specimen comprised whole blood, sampled in connection with sensitization to the hapten diphenylcyclopropenone (DPC). The origin of the receptors is a woman between 50 and 59 years old with alopecia areata. Some clones in this sample may be carry-over from other donors' samples.

The sample holds many counts of this clonotype. CDR3: CASRHQSSANEKLFF. The CDR3 coding sequence is TGTGCCAGCAGGCATCAGAGCTCCGCTAATGAAAAACTGTTTTTT. The V and J genes are TRBV6-5 and TRBJ1-4; D is undetermined. The CDR3 length is 15 residues. The V gene lost 6 bases and the J gene lost 3 bases, with 14 bases spanning the gap. Per germline, CDR1 MNHEY and CDR2 SVGAGI.

This clonotype occurred many times. The chain has TRBV29-1 and TRBJ1-2; no reliable D call. V dropped 3 bases and J dropped 2 bases, with 7 bases sitting between them. The CDR3 length is 12 residues. Germline V gene data show CDR1 as SQVTM and CDR2 as ANQGSEA. For the CDR3, the DNA is TGCAGCGTTGACAACGAGAACTATGGCTACACCTTC. This encodes CSVDNENYGYTF.

At least ten counts were recorded for this clonotype. This sequence joins TRBV20-1 and TRBJ2-7, with D tentatively TRBD2 (6 bases). The CDR3 has 15 amino acids. Germline-derived CDR1 and CDR2 are DFQATT and SNEGSKA (reference sequence). V dropped 0 bases and J dropped 1 base, with 13 bases sitting between them. The CDR3 DNA reads as TGCAGTGCTAGAGATGCCCAGCGGGTGTCCTACGAGCAGTACTTC. Amino acids: CSARDAQRVSYEQYF.

This sequence joins TRBV7-9 and TRBJ1-5; possible D gene TRBD1, 6 bases. The CDR3 extends over 15 amino acids. Trimming left V 5 bases short and J 3 bases short, with 14 bases between. The germline CDR1 and CDR2 sequences are SEHNR and FQNEAQ (reference sequence). In nucleotides, the CDR3 is TGTGCCAGCAGCACCGCTGGGGGCCCCAATCAGCCCCAGCATTTT. Translating gives CASSTAGGPNQPQHF.

The sample holds many counts of this clonotype. The CDR3 nucleotides are TGCGCCAGCAGTGAGTCGAGCAGGGCGCCCAGGACCCAGTACTTC. It translates to CASSESSRAPRTQYF. This chain uses TRBV10-1 with TRBJ2-5; maybe TRBD1 (5 bases). The CDR3 is 15 amino acids. Trimming took off 0 bases at V and 7 bases at J, with 15 bases between the two ends. Germline V CDR1 and CDR2: WNHNN, SYGVQD (reference sequence).

This clonotype was recorded at least ten times. The chain recombines TRBV10-2 with TRBJ2-5, with no clear D. V dropped 2 bases and J dropped 0 bases, with 16 bases sitting between them. The CDR3 is made up of 17 amino acids. Germline V CDR1 and CDR2: WSHSY, SAAADI. CDR3 DNA: TGCGCCAGCAGTGAGCTTAGCTCCCGTTTGAACCAAGAGACCCAGTACTTC. Protein: CASSELSSRLNQETQYF.

In DNA, the CDR3 is TGTGCCAGTAGCCGACGGACTAGCGGGAGCCAAGAGACCCAGTACTTC. As protein: CASSRRTSGSQETQYF. V is TRBV19 and J is TRBJ2-5; 13 bases are shared with TRBD2. The junction had 5 bases not matched to a gene; V was cut back by 6 bases and J by 1 base. This CDR3 has 16 residues. Germline CDR1 and CDR2: LNHDA and SQIVND (reference sequence).

This clonotype has more than one count but fewer than ten. V gene TRBV3-1 combines with J gene TRBJ2-5; D perhaps matches TRBD2 (6 bases). Germline loops: CDR1 LGHDT, CDR2 YNNKEL (reference sequence). Deletions cut 3 bases from V and 4 bases from J, with 18 bases between. The CDR3 consists of 16 residues. The CDR3: CASSQGGTAKIETQYF. The CDR3 region has the DNA TGTGCCAGCAGCCAGGGGGGTACAGCAAAAATAGAGACCCAGTACTTC.

This clonotype was detected ten times or more. This chain connects TRBV4-1 to TRBJ1-1, with TRBD1 as a possible D gene (6 bases). The V end lost 4 bases, the J end lost 0 bases, and 15 bases lay between the germline ends. The germline V gene encodes CDR1 MGHRA and CDR2 YSYEKL. The CDR3 totals 16 residues. The CDR3 DNA reads as TGCGCCAGCAGCCCCGGGACAATTCCTTTGAACACTGAAGCTTTCTTT. Its translation is CASSPGTIPLNTEAFF.

This clonotype occurred many times. CDR3 nucleotides: TGTGCCAGCAGCTTAGTGGGACTAGCGGGAGATAATGAGCAGTTCTTC. It translates to CASSLVGLAGDNEQFF. The chain recombines TRBV7-6 with TRBJ2-1; 14 bases map to TRBD2. The CDR3 is 16 residues long. Per the germline V gene, CDR1 is SGHVS and CDR2 is FNYEAQ. The V and J ends lost 1 base and 7 bases, in that order; junction bases with no gene match: 3.

This clonotype was seen ten or more times. An end of the junction differs from the germline gene, which may be a read error. This CDR3 reads CASSQIGLAPAF. The DNA of the CDR3 is TGTGCCAGCAGTCAGATCGGACTAGCGCCAGCCTTC. The chain uses TRBV12-3 or TRBV12-4 and TRBJ2-7; 9 bases fit TRBD2. The length of the CDR3 is 12 residues.

This clonotype occurred many times. The chain joins TRBV12-3 or TRBV12-4 to TRBJ2-5; no clear D gene. This CDR3 has 12 amino acids. V lost 3 bases and J 4 bases, leaving 6 bases between the germline ends. The CDR3 sequence: CASSFSGETQYF. The CDR3 DNA is TGTGCCAGCAGTTTCTCGGGAGAGACCCAGTACTTC.

Only a few counts were recorded for this clonotype. This sequence joins TRBV11-2 and TRBJ2-1; D not resolved. Trimming cost V 5 bases and J 4 bases, with 6 bases left between them. Germline lookup yields CDR1 SGHAT and CDR2 FQNNGV. CDR3 length: 12 residues. The CDR3 nucleotides are TGTGCCAGCAGCCCCGCTTACAATGAGCAGTTCTTC. It is translated as CASSPAYNEQFF. Looking up the rest from reference TRBV11-2 and TRBJ2-1 gives the full variable domain: EAGVAQSPRYKIIEKRQSVAFWCNPISGHATLYWYQQILGQGPKLLIQFQNNGVVDDSQLPKDRFSAERLKGVDSTLKIQPAKLEDSAVYLCASSPAYNEQFFGPGTRLTVL.

Many counts were recorded for this clonotype. The chain employs TRBV12-3 or TRBV12-4 and TRBJ2-5; TRBD2 matches 8 bases. The CDR3 extends over 14 amino acids. After removal of 6 bases from V and 4 bases from J, the junction contained 7 bases not matched to a gene. CDR3 sequence reads: CASRGTRGSETQYF. DNA of the CDR3: TGTGCCAGCAGAGGGACTAGAGGTTCAGAGACCCAGTACTTC.

This clonotype appeared many times. The CDR3 here is CASSEPGQRTQYF. CDR3 nucleotide sequence: TGTGCCAGCAGCGAACCGGGACAAAGGACCCAGTACTTC. This chain joins TRBV7-6 and TRBJ2-5; a possible D gene is TRBD1 (6 bases). Trimming shortened V by 5 bases and J by 7 bases, and 14 bases separated the two germline ends. Germline lookup yields CDR1 SGHVS and CDR2 FNYEAQ. The CDR3 is 13 residues long.

This clonotype was found many times. This chain joins TRBV5-1 and TRBJ1-5, with D perhaps TRBD1 (6 bases). V was clipped by 3 bases and J by 3 bases, with 28 bases between them. Germline CDR1 is SGHRS and CDR2 is YFSETQ. This CDR3 comprises 20 residues. The CDR3 DNA sequence: TGCGCCAGCAGCTCCCCCAGCGATGCCGTCAGACGGGACACCAATCAGCCCCAGCATTTT. Encoded protein: CASSSPSDAVRRDTNQPQHF. Full variable domain (remainder filled in from reference TRBV5-1 and TRBJ1-5): KAGVTQTPRYLIKTRGQQVTLSCSPISGHRSVSWYQQTPGQGLQFLFEYFSETQRNKGNFPGRFSGRQFSNSRSEMNVSTLELGDSALYLCASSSPSDAVRRDTNQPQHFGDGTRLSIL.

The table lists this clonotype with many counts. The V call is TRBV7-9, the J call TRBJ2-1, with TRBD2 matching 7 bases. V dropped 4 bases and J dropped 5; count of bases not matched to a gene: 11. This CDR3 has 16 residues. CDR1 and CDR2 from the germline V gene are SEHNR and FQNEAQ (reference sequence). The CDR3 sequence: CASSSGGLPPNNEQFF. The CDR3 coding sequence is TGTGCCAGCAGCTCGGGGGGACTTCCCCCAAACAATGAGCAGTTCTTC.

This clonotype came up many times. The chain couples TRBV19 to TRBJ2-3; TRBD2 might be the D (5 bases). From germline, CDR1 is LNHDA and CDR2 SQIVND (reference sequence). V was clipped by 6 bases and J by 1 base, with 11 bases between them. CDR3 size: 14 residues. For the CDR3, the DNA is TGTGCCAGTAGCCTCGGACTTCGCACAGATACGCAGTATTTT. Its protein product is CASSLGLRTDTQYF.

This clonotype occurred a few times. The CDR3 loop reads CASSLLQHSNQPQHF. CDR3 sequence (DNA): TGTGCCAGCAGCTTATTACAGCATAGCAATCAGCCCCAGCATTTT. The chain is built from TRBV7-2 and TRBJ1-5, with D uncertain. Trimming cost V 2 bases and J 0 bases, with 8 bases left between them. CDR3 size: 15 residues. Germline CDR1 and CDR2: SGHTA and FQGNSA.

This clonotype has at least ten counts. V and J are TRBV5-1 and TRBJ1-4; D unclear. Germline V CDR1 and CDR2: SGHRS, YFSETQ. Trimming left V 0 bases short and J 5 bases short, with 8 bases between. The CDR3 has 14 amino acids. The DNA of the CDR3 is TGCGCCAGCAGCTTGGGCCAGATAAATGAAAAACTGTTTTTT. It specifies CASSLGQINEKLFF.